These 8 T cell receptor beta chains were all obtained from the same sample, sequenced in a study of OX40 agonist ivuxolimab in advanced cancers. Library generation was performed with the immunoSEQ multiplex PCR assay. Not all clones reach the TCRdb copy of this immuneACCESS table, which keeps in-frame sequences only. Checked studies attribute under half of the gap to unresolved V genes and leave the rest unexplained. The table for this sample lists roughly 100,000 clones; about 85% of them were counted only once. Of the sample, less than 5% is held by the ten largest clones. The sequenced sample was CD4+ or CD8+ T cells sorted from blood, obtained in a trial of the OX40 agonist ivuxolimab. The receptors were sampled from an adult with an advanced solid tumor such as melanoma, head and neck, liver or kidney cancer.

The rearrangement uses TRBV28 and TRBJ2-1; 8 bases align to TRBD2. The CDR3 loop spans 15 amino acids. CDR1 is MDHEN, CDR2 SYDVKM, per germline. J was trimmed by 2 bases and V by 5 bases; bases with no gene match: 5. CDR3 protein: CASSGAGGAYNEQFF. In DNA, the CDR3 is TGTGCCAGCAGTGGAGCCGGGGGGGCCTACAATGAGCAGTTCTTC. The whole variable domain, filled in from reference TRBV28 and TRBJ2-1, reads DVKVTQSSRYLVKRTGEKVFLECVQDMDHENMFWYRQDPGLGLRLIYFSYDVKMKEKGDIPEGYSVSREKKERFSLILESASTNQTSMYLCASSGAGGAYNEQFFGPGTRLTVL.

The chain employs TRBV10-3 and TRBJ2-1; 10 bases align to TRBD2. The CDR3 is 15 amino acids. The germline V gene encodes CDR1 ENHRY and CDR2 SYGVKD. V shed 7 bases, J shed 7 bases, and the junction held 10 bases outside the gene matches. The CDR3: CAITGAGGPGNEQFF. The CDR3 DNA is TGTGCCATCACCGGAGCGGGAGGGCCGGGAAATGAGCAGTTCTTC.

This chain uses TRBV7-9 with TRBJ2-5; D call uncertain. The V gene lost 5 bases and the J gene lost 1 base, with 5 bases spanning the gap. Germline assignment: CDR1 SEHNR and CDR2 FQNEAQ (reference sequence). This CDR3 contains 12 residues. This CDR3 reads CASSQTQETQYF. The CDR3 nucleotides are TGTGCCAGCAGCCAGACCCAAGAGACCCAGTACTTC. Full variable domain (missing parts from reference TRBV7-9 and TRBJ2-5): DTGVSQNPRHKITKRGQNVTFRCDPISEHNRLYWYRQTLGQGPEFLTYFQNEAQLEKSRLLSDRFSAERPKGSFSTLEIQRTEQGDSAMYLCASSQTQETQYFGPGTRLLVL.

The chain uses TRBV11-2 and TRBJ2-7, with 10 positions matching TRBD1. Germline loops: CDR1 SGHAT, CDR2 FQNNGV. The CDR3 sequence is 15 residues long. Trimming removed 5 bases from V and 5 bases from J; junction bases left unmatched: 9. CDR3 DNA sequence: TGTGCCAGCAGCCCCTATGGACAGGGGGGTCACGAGCAGTACTTC. Translating it yields CASSPYGQGGHEQYF.

This chain joins TRBV6-5 and TRBJ2-1, with a tentative D call TRBD2 (6 bases). V lost 6 bases to trimming and J lost 0 bases, with 12 bases between them. CDR1 is MNHEY and CDR2 is SVGAGI in the germline V gene. This CDR3 has 15 residues. CDR3 DNA: TGTGCCAGCAGGAAGGACTATAGCTCCTACAATGAGCAGTTCTTC. This encodes CASRKDYSSYNEQFF.

The chain is built from TRBV23-1 and TRBJ2-5; 8 bases are a match to TRBD1. TRBV23-1 is treated as an ORF (open reading frame) with a function not yet certain. The V and J ends lost 7 bases and 5 bases, in that order; junction bases with no gene match: 18. The CDR3 totals 17 residues. CDR3 region: CASTLPPGRGPDETQYF. The CDR3 bases are TGCGCCAGCACTCTCCCCCCGGGCAGGGGGCCAGATGAGACCCAGTACTTC.

The chain is built from TRBV28 and TRBJ1-3; D not certain. Trimming cost V 6 bases and J 0 bases, with 12 bases left between them. The germline CDR1 and CDR2 sequences are MDHEN and SYDVKM. The CDR3 loop spans 15 amino acids. The CDR3 region is CASRPDGNSGNTIYF. The CDR3 DNA sequence: TGTGCCAGCAGACCCGACGGAAACTCTGGAAACACCATATATTTT.

The rearrangement uses TRBV5-6 and TRBJ2-7, with 10 nucleotides matching TRBD1. The junction had 4 bases not matched to a gene; V was cut back by 3 bases and J by 4 bases. Germline assignment: CDR1 SGHDT and CDR2 YYEEEE. CDR3 length: 14 amino acids. The CDR3, as DNA: TGTGCCAGCAGCTCGGGACAGGGGAGATACGAGCAGTACTTC. Protein sequence: CASSSGQGRYEQYF. Full variable domain (missing parts from reference TRBV5-6 and TRBJ2-7): DAGVTQSPTHLIKTRGQQVTLRCSPKSGHDTVSWYQQALGQGPQFIFQYYEEEERQRGNFPDRFSGHQFPNYSSELNVNALLLGDSALYLCASSSGQGRYEQYFGPGTRLTVT.